The T cell receptor beta chain under discussion was sequenced for a study of early T cells in non-severe SARS-CoV-2 infection. The germline V gene has CDR1 MDHEN and CDR2 SYDVKM. This CDR3 is built from 13 residues. V lost 5 bases to trimming and J lost 4 bases, with 10 bases between them. TCRdb re-derived calls from the 5' RACE reads in MiXCR, one entry per CDR3 protein. The sample records some 83,000 distinct CDR3 sequences, 8.5% to 12% being singletons. This clonotype was obtained from an adult who was a healthcare worker with PCR-confirmed SARS-CoV-2 infection or an uninfected control (not recorded which). The starting material was whole blood, obtained at baseline. This chain uses TRBV28 with TRBJ2-3; D is perhaps TRBD1 or TRBD2 (7 bases each). This CDR3 is CASSQGGPDTQYF. The CDR3, as DNA: TGTGCCAGCAGTCAGGGGGGGCCAGATACGCAGTATTTT.